The rows below give T cell receptor beta chains drawn from one sample of a study of cytomegalovirus exposure and HLA in healthy donors. The table came from immunoSEQ multiplex PCR; TCRdb's copy has only in-frame clones and leaves some out. The sample yields some 120,000 clones, 80% seen once. Sequences were obtained from PBMCs. The receptors come from a young man in good health and CMV-seronegative. Both conserved end residues are part of each CDR3. A D gene is named only where the DNA matches it firmly. Only part of the rows carry a size: once, few, many, or a class if the clone is expanded.

TGTGCCAGCAGACGGGGGACAGGGGTAACCGAAAAACTGTTTTTT	CASRRGTGVTEKLFF	TRBV5-6	TRBD1	TRBJ1-4	.	15
TGTGCCAGCAGTACCCCTTTGCGGGCGAGGGACGAGCAGTACTTC	CASSTPLRARDEQYF	TRBV28	.	TRBJ2-7	.	15
TGTGCCAGCAGCGCGGAACTAGCTCGCGAGACCCAGTACTTC	CASSAELARETQYF	TRBV11-2	.	TRBJ2-5	.	14
TGTGCCAGTAGTATAGAACTAGTTGGTGAGCAGTTCTTC	CASSIELVGEQFF	TRBV19	.	TRBJ2-1	.	13
TGTGCCAGCAGCCAGGGGGGAGCCTACGAGCAGTACTTC	CASSQGGAYEQYF	TRBV13	.	TRBJ2-7	.	13
TGCGCCAGCAGCCAAGAGAAACAGGGGACCTACGAGCAGTACTTC	CASSQEKQGTYEQYF	TRBV4-3	TRBD1	TRBJ2-7	.	15
TGTGCCAGCAGCTTTGGGACAGAGGACTATGGCTACACCTTC	CASSFGTEDYGYTF	TRBV5-6	TRBD1	TRBJ1-2	.	14
TGTTCCAGCAGCTCTGTCCAAGAGACCCAGTACTTC	CSSSSVQETQYF	TRBV7-9	.	TRBJ2-5	.	12
TGTGCCAGCAGCCCCGGGAGTTCCTACGAGCAGTACTTC	CASSPGSSYEQYF	TRBV9	.	TRBJ2-7	.	13
TGTGCCAGCAGCTTAGACTCTGGAGATACGCAGTATTTT	CASSLDSGDTQYF	TRBV7-9	.	TRBJ2-3	.	13
TGTGCCTGGAGGGACCGGGACTCAGTCTACGAGCAGTACTTC	CAWRDRDSVYEQYF	TRBV30	.	TRBJ2-7	.	14
TGTGCCAGCAGCCCAGCAGGAGATACGCAGTATTTT	CASSPAGDTQYF	TRBV7-9	.	TRBJ2-3	once	12
TGTGCCAGCCGGTCGGAGGAAGAGACCCAGTACTTC	CASRSEEETQYF	TRBV6-5	.	TRBJ2-5	few	12
TGCGCCAGCAGCGGCCCACTAGCGGTTGCCTACAATGAGCAGTTCTTC	CASSGPLAVAYNEQFF	TRBV5-1	TRBD2	TRBJ2-1	.	16
TGTGCCAGCAGTTCGGGACAGGGGAACTCGTACGAGCAGTACTTC	CASSSGQGNSYEQYF	TRBV27	TRBD1	TRBJ2-7	.	15
TGTGCCAGCAGTTTATCACAGGTTTCCTACGAGCAGTACTTC	CASSLSQVSYEQYF	TRBV27	.	TRBJ2-7	.	14
TGTGCCAGCAGCCCCTTCCCGAGTCTACAGGGTTGGTTTGGGGAGCTGTTTTTT	CASSPFPSLQGWFGELFF	TRBV7-9	.	TRBJ2-2	.	18